The 12 T cell receptor beta chains below come from one sample, sequenced in a study of shared clonotypes between healthy human individuals. The repertoire was sequenced with immunoSEQ multiplex PCR; TCRdb's copy has only in-frame clones and lacks some. The top ten hold 0.1% to 0.15% of the sample, which has millions of clones, 95% seen once. The sequenced material came from naive CD4+ T cells sorted from blood. Subset denoted: CD45RA+ positively selected. These receptors all come from a man aged 18 to 35 in good health.

There are a few counts of this clone. V gene TRBV18 combines with J gene TRBJ1-5; the D gene is possibly TRBD1 (5 bases). The CDR3 extends over 15 amino acids. Trimming cost V 3 bases and J 2 bases, with 11 bases left between them. From germline, CDR1 is KGHSH and CDR2 LQKENI. The chain's CDR3 is CASSPQGYGNQPQHF. The CDR3 nucleotides read TGTGCCAGCTCACCTCAGGGCTACGGCAATCAGCCCCAGCATTTT.

The V gene is TRBV30, the J gene TRBJ2-2; tentative D call: TRBD2 (6 bases). Between the trimmed V and J ends, which lost 6 bases and 5 bases, there was a span of 19 bases. The CDR3 contains 15 residues. CDR1 is GTSNPN and CDR2 is SVGIG in the germline V gene (reference sequence). The CDR3 sequence is CACLVGGPSTGELFF. CDR3 in DNA: TGTGCCTGCCTGGTGGGGGGACCCTCGACCGGGGAGCTGTTTTTT.

The rearrangement joins TRBV9 to TRBJ2-7; tentative D call: TRBD2 (6 bases). CDR3 length: 15 amino acids. Trimming removed 1 base from V and 0 bases from J, with 11 bases in between. Germline lookup yields CDR1 SGDLS and CDR2 YYNGEE. CDR3 in amino acids: CASSVLGTPSYEQYF. The DNA of the CDR3 is TGTGCCAGCAGCGTACTAGGGACTCCCTCCTACGAGCAGTACTTC. The whole variable domain, filled in from reference TRBV9 and TRBJ2-7, reads DSGVTQTPKHLITATGQRVTLRCSPRSGDLSVYWYQQSLDQGLQFLIQYYNGEERAKGNILERFSAQQFPDLHSELNLSSLELGDSALYFCASSVLGTPSYEQYFGPGTRLTVT.

This rearrangement joins TRBV4-3 to TRBJ1-2; 7 bases are shared with TRBD1. Trimming cost V 1 base and J 4 bases; bases outside gene matches: 6. The CDR3 totals 15 residues. CDR1 is LGHNA and CDR2 is YSLEER in the germline V gene. The CDR3 reads CASSQGAGGAYGYTF. CDR3 coding DNA: TGCGCCAGCAGCCAAGGTGCAGGGGGTGCCTATGGCTACACCTTC.

The chain recombines TRBV5-1 with TRBJ2-5, with 11 bases that match TRBD2. Per the germline V gene, CDR1 is SGHRS and CDR2 is YFSETQ. The CDR3 loop spans 18 amino acids. V gave up 0 bases and J gave up 5 bases; unmatched junction bases: 12. The CDR3 loop reads CASSLALAGGPILETQYF. DNA for the CDR3: TGCGCCAGCAGCTTGGCCTTAGCGGGAGGGCCTATTCTTGAGACCCAGTACTTC.

This clone was seen only once. A read error may account for a junction end that differs from germline. V and J are TRBV2 and TRBJ2-7, with D uncertain. Germline V gene data show CDR1 as SNHLY and CDR2 as FYNNEI. The CDR3 is 13 residues long. This chain's CDR3 is CASSQASTYEQYF. The CDR3 nucleotides are TGTGCCAGCAGTCAAGCCAGTACCTACGAGCAGTACTTC.

About this clone itself: Other DNA sequences in this sample translate to the same CDR3. V usage is TRBV5-4 and J usage is TRBJ2-7; 8 bases agree with TRBD1. After removal of 0 bases from V and 2 bases from J, the junction contained 4 bases not matched to a gene. There are 15 residues in the CDR3. Germline values: CDR1 SGHNT, CDR2 YYREEE (reference sequence). CDR3 DNA sequence: TGTGCCAGCAGCTTGGCCGGACAGGGAGCCTACGAGCAGTACTTC. This gives the protein CASSLAGQGAYEQYF.

The rearrangement uses TRBV11-2 and TRBJ1-3, with 11 bases aligning to TRBD1. CDR1 and CDR2 from the germline V gene are SGHAT and FQNNGV. V dropped 4 bases and J dropped 7; count of bases not matched to a gene: 3. The CDR3 has 14 residues. The CDR3 loop reads CASSSDRGPNTIYF. CDR3 nucleotides: TGTGCCAGCAGCTCGGACAGGGGGCCCAACACCATATATTTT.

Regarding this clone: The same CDR3 can be traced to other DNA sequences in this sample. V gene TRBV30 combines with J gene TRBJ2-5; no firm D call. The CDR3 consists of 11 residues. The ends were cut back, 4 bases at V and 2 bases at J, with 5 bases in the middle. Germline CDR1 and CDR2: GTSNPN and SVGIG (reference sequence). CDR3 sequence: CAWTQQETQYF. The DNA of the CDR3 is TGTGCCTGGACTCAACAAGAGACCCAGTACTTC.

V gene TRBV5-6 combines with J gene TRBJ2-2; 8 bases agree with TRBD1. Germline V gene lookup returns CDR1 SGHDT and CDR2 YYEEEE. The V and J ends lost 3 bases and 4 bases, in that order; junction bases with no gene match: 8. This CDR3 has 16 amino acids. The CDR3 sequence is CASSSIWTGSTGELFF. CDR3 nucleotide sequence: TGTGCCAGCAGCTCGATATGGACAGGGAGCACCGGGGAGCTGTTTTTT.

The chain employs TRBV12-5 and TRBJ2-7; D perhaps matches TRBD2 (6 bases). The germline V gene has CDR1 LGHNT and CDR2 FRNRAP. The CDR3 sequence is 13 residues long. Trimming stripped 3 bases from V and 6 bases from J, with 12 bases between. The CDR3 DNA reads as TGTGCTAGTGGTTTATCTGGGGGGACCGAGCAGTACTTC. Translated: CASGLSGGTEQYF.

With respect to this clone: Other DNA sequences in this sample translate to the same CDR3. The rearrangement links TRBV7-9 to TRBJ1-1; D gene unclear. Trimming stripped 1 base from V and 1 base from J, with 4 bases between. Looked up from germline, CDR1 is SEHNR and CDR2 is FQNEAQ (reference sequence). This CDR3 has 13 amino acids. In nucleotides, the CDR3 is TGTGCCAGCAGCTTAGGCCAGAACACTGAAGCTTTCTTT. Protein product: CASSLGQNTEAFF.